Listed here are 30 T cell receptor beta chains from one sample, sequenced in a study of graft-versus-host responses after intestinal transplantation. No antigens are known for them. The method was immunoSEQ multiplex PCR; TCRdb's version includes in-frame clones alone and lacks a portion of them. The table records under 150,000 clones, roughly nine tenths of them present only once. Specimen: unstimulated CD4+ T cells sorted from spleen or lymph node cells, collected before intestinal transplant. The origin of the receptors is a human donor who received an intestinal transplant.

The chain is built from TRBV19 and TRBJ2-7; 13 bases are a match to TRBD2. Losses at the gene ends were 4 bases for V and 3 bases for J; bases not matched to a gene: 3. The CDR3 runs to 15 residues. Germline values: CDR1 LNHDA, CDR2 SQIVND (reference sequence). CDR3 nucleotide sequence: TGTGCCAGTAGTAGACTAGCGGGGGGAAACTACGAGCAGTACTTC. Translating it yields CASSRLAGGNYEQYF.

V is TRBV6-1 and J is TRBJ1-5; D remains ambiguous. Germline-derived CDR1 and CDR2 are MNHNS and SASEGT. The CDR3 is 12 amino acids. Trimming pared 6 bases from V and 4 bases from J, leaving 7 bases between. The CDR3 region is CASRGPNQPQHF. The CDR3 DNA follows: TGTGCCAGCAGGGGTCCTAATCAGCCCCAGCATTTT.

The V gene is TRBV11-2, the J gene TRBJ2-5, with 11 bases that match TRBD2. Germline V gives CDR1 SGHAT, CDR2 FQNNGV. The CDR3 consists of 17 residues. The V segment lost 7 bases and the J segment 0 bases; nucleotides outside the gene matches: 10. The CDR3 here is CASNLAGGVRYQETQYF. CDR3 in DNA: TGTGCCAGCAACCTAGCGGGGGGTGTCAGGTACCAAGAGACCCAGTACTTC.

The rearrangement links TRBV10-3 to TRBJ2-3; 12 bases align to TRBD2. Germline V gene data show CDR1 as ENHRY and CDR2 as SYGVKD. Trimming removed 9 bases from V and 3 bases from J; junction bases left unmatched: 1. The CDR3 extends over 13 amino acids. The CDR3 loop is CAMTSGGTDTQYF. Written as DNA, the CDR3 is TGTGCCATGACTAGCGGGGGTACAGATACGCAGTATTTT.

The chain links TRBV7-2 to TRBJ2-7; 10 bases are shared with TRBD1. In germline, CDR1 is SGHTA, CDR2 FQGNSA. The CDR3 has 18 amino acids. V lost 4 bases and J lost 3; bases outside the gene matches: 15. CDR3 DNA sequence: TGTGCCAGCAGCTCAAGCTCGCTCCGGGACAGGGGCCTCTACGAGCAGTACTTC. This gives the protein CASSSSSLRDRGLYEQYF.

The rearrangement uses TRBV7-9 and TRBJ2-5, with D possibly TRBD2 on 5 matching bases. The CDR3 sequence is 15 residues long. Trimming took 2 bases from V and 1 from J, leaving 11 bases between them. Germline V gene lookup returns CDR1 SEHNR and CDR2 FQNEAQ (reference sequence). The CDR3 here is CASSLKGAAQETQYF. The CDR3 coding sequence is TGTGCCAGCAGCTTAAAGGGAGCGGCCCAAGAGACCCAGTACTTC.

V is TRBV2 and J is TRBJ2-2; the D gene is possibly TRBD2 (5 bases). The length of the CDR3 is 15 residues. The V end was cut by 6 bases, the J end by 7 bases, with 18 bases between. Germline V CDR1 and CDR2: SNHLY, FYNNEI. The CDR3, as DNA: TGTGCCAGCAGGGGTTGGGTCTCCCGGGGCGGGGAGCTGTTTTTT. Translation gives CASRGWVSRGGELFF.

The chain uses TRBV2 and TRBJ2-5; no clear D. Germline CDR1 and CDR2: SNHLY and FYNNEI. The CDR3 length is 14 residues. Between the trimmed V and J ends, which lost 6 bases and 6 bases, there was a span of 17 bases. The CDR3 DNA reads as TGTGCCAGCAGGGACCCCCCCAGGCAAAAGACCCAGTACTTC. Protein sequence: CASRDPPRQKTQYF.

Points on this clone: Other DNA variants within this sample encode the same CDR3. The chain carries TRBV18 and TRBJ2-2; D not certain. V was cut by 1 base and J by 1 base, with 7 bases left in between. Germline loops: CDR1 KGHSH, CDR2 LQKENI. The CDR3 is 15 amino acids. CDR3 nucleotide sequence: TGTGCCAGCTCACCACTGACGGGGAACACCGGGGAGCTGTTTTTT. It is translated as CASSPLTGNTGELFF.

This chain links TRBV6-5 with TRBJ1-5; maybe TRBD1 (6 bases). The germline V and J ends were trimmed by 6 bases and 11 bases, with 11 bases remaining between them. Germline CDR1 reads MNHEY; CDR2 reads SVGAGI. CDR3 length equals 11 residues. CDR3 protein: CASSSGTTQHF. The CDR3 nucleotides read TGTGCCAGCAGCTCCGGGACAACCCAGCATTTT.

This clone was seen just once. This sequence joins TRBV11-2 and TRBJ2-3; D possibly corresponds to TRBD1 (5 bases). This CDR3 has 12 amino acids. Trimming removed 5 bases at V and 4 bases at J, with 7 bases between. Looked up from germline, CDR1 is SGHAT and CDR2 is FQNNGV. The CDR3 region has the DNA TGTGCCAGCAGCCCCAGGGCAGATACGCAGTATTTT. It yields the protein CASSPRADTQYF.

V usage is TRBV5-6 and J usage is TRBJ2-5; unclear D gene. The CDR3 has 15 residues. CDR1 and CDR2 from the germline V gene are SGHDT and YYEEEE. Trimming removed 1 base from V and 2 bases from J, with 12 bases in between. This CDR3 reads CASSLTGSGQETQYF. As DNA, the CDR3 is TGTGCCAGCAGCTTGACGGGCTCGGGTCAAGAGACCCAGTACTTC.

V and J are TRBV7-2 and TRBJ2-3; the D gene is possibly TRBD1 (6 bases). The V gene's germline CDR1 is SGHTA and CDR2 FQGNSA. This CDR3 region has 14 residues. V gave up 5 bases and J gave up 1 base, with 10 bases separating them. The CDR3 is CASSRRQGTDTQYF. The CDR3 nucleotides are TGTGCCAGCAGCCGCCGACAGGGCACAGATACGCAGTATTTT.

The sample holds a few counts of this clone. The chain couples TRBV10-3 to TRBJ2-2, with 7 bases lining up with TRBD2. Germline values: CDR1 ENHRY, CDR2 SYGVKD. The CDR3 runs to 18 residues. The junction had 11 bases not matched to a gene; V was cut back by 0 bases and J by 4 bases. This chain's CDR3 is CAISESSPQAGVTGELFF. The CDR3 region has the DNA TGTGCCATCAGTGAGTCGAGTCCACAGGCGGGAGTCACCGGGGAGCTGTTTTTT.

V is TRBV20-1 and J is TRBJ2-7; D gene unclear. Per germline, CDR1 DFQATT and CDR2 SNEGSKA (reference sequence). This CDR3 comprises 11 residues. V lost 0 bases and J lost 5, with 5 bases in between. The CDR3 is CSARDGHEQYF. CDR3 nucleotides: TGCAGTGCTAGAGATGGCCACGAGCAGTACTTC.

The rearrangement links TRBV30 to TRBJ2-7; D unresolved. The germline CDR1 and CDR2 sequences are GTSNPN and SVGIG (reference sequence). This CDR3 has 12 residues. With 2 bases removed from V and 7 bases from J, the gap between germline ends came to 12 bases. CDR3 region: CAWSPQVREQYF. The CDR3 coding sequence is TGTGCCTGGAGTCCCCAGGTGAGGGAGCAGTACTTC.

The chain has TRBV5-1 and TRBJ2-3; 10 bases map to TRBD2. V gave up 5 bases and J gave up 6 bases; unmatched junction bases: 12. Germline V lookup: CDR1 SGHRS, CDR2 YFSETQ. The CDR3 loop spans 16 amino acids. Here the CDR3 reads CASRLAGARGGDTQYF. CDR3 nucleotides: TGCGCCAGCAGGCTAGCGGGGGCCCGTGGAGGGGATACGCAGTATTTT.

The chain links TRBV28 to TRBJ2-1; 7 nucleotides match TRBD1. Germline lookup yields CDR1 MDHEN and CDR2 SYDVKM. This CDR3 spans 14 amino acids. Unmatched junction bases numbered 8, after V lost 6 bases and J lost 6 bases. CDR3 region: CASRRDRVGNEQFF. In DNA form, the CDR3 reads TGTGCCAGCAGACGCGACAGGGTTGGCAATGAGCAGTTCTTC.

CDR3 nucleotides: TGTGCCAGCAGTCGATGGGCCTCCTACGAGCAGTACTTC. Translating gives CASSRWASYEQYF. The chain recombines TRBV7-2 with TRBJ2-7; unclear D gene. The germline V and J ends were trimmed by 6 bases and 0 bases, with 9 bases remaining between them. Germline V gene sequence: CDR1 SGHTA, CDR2 FQGNSA. The CDR3 has 13 amino acids.

The chain links TRBV10-1 to TRBJ2-1; TRBD2 matches 8 bases. CDR3 size: 13 residues. Germline V gene sequence: CDR1 WNHNN, CDR2 SYGVQD (reference sequence). V lost 7 bases, J lost 5 bases, and 4 bases stayed unmatched. This chain's CDR3 is CASNRAGDNEQFF. The DNA of the CDR3 is TGCGCCAGCAATCGAGCGGGGGACAATGAGCAGTTCTTC.

The V call is TRBV5-1, the J call TRBJ2-1; 9 nucleotides agree with TRBD2. The J segment lost 2 bases and the V segment lost 4 bases, leaving 1 base of the junction unmatched. The CDR3 contains 14 residues. CDR1 is SGHRS and CDR2 is YFSETQ in the germline V gene. This chain's CDR3 is CASSPSGAYNEQFF. The CDR3 nucleotides read TGCGCCAGCAGCCCTAGCGGGGCCTACAATGAGCAGTTCTTC.

V gene TRBV18 combines with J gene TRBJ2-5, with TRBD2 matching over 9 bases. The length of the CDR3 is 16 residues. In germline, CDR1 is KGHSH, CDR2 LQKENI. V was pared by 3 bases and J by 2 bases, with 7 bases of the junction left unmatched. For the CDR3, the DNA is TGTGCCAGCTCACCGCCAGCGGGGGGCCCTCAAGAGACCCAGTACTTC. Translated, it gives CASSPPAGGPQETQYF.

J is TRBJ1-2 and V is TRBV11-2; 9 bases are shared with TRBD1. This CDR3 is 14 amino acids long. Trimming at V came to 5 bases and at J to 5 bases, leaving 6 bases not matched to a gene. In germline, CDR1 is SGHAT, CDR2 FQNNGV. The CDR3 spells CASSLRTGEYGYTF. The CDR3, as DNA: TGTGCCAGCAGCCTACGGACAGGGGAGTATGGCTACACCTTC.

This clone was recorded only once. This chain joins TRBV19 and TRBJ1-3; 10 bases agree with TRBD1. This CDR3 is 16 amino acids long. V trimming: 3 bases; J trimming: 8 bases; junction bases outside the gene matches: 10. Germline values: CDR1 LNHDA, CDR2 SQIVND (reference sequence). The CDR3 DNA follows: TGTGCCAGTAGTATTTCTCAACGGGACAGGGGTGACACCATATATTTT. Translated: CASSISQRDRGDTIYF.

V is TRBV5-1 and J is TRBJ2-7; D possibly uses TRBD1 or TRBD2 (5 bases each). Trimming took 0 bases from V and 3 from J, leaving 16 bases between them. There are 16 residues in the CDR3. CDR1 and CDR2 (germline): SGHRS, YFSETQ. The CDR3 spells CASSLASGTKVYEQYF. In DNA form, the CDR3 reads TGCGCCAGCAGCTTGGCCTCCGGGACGAAGGTCTACGAGCAGTACTTC. The entire variable domain, with the rest obtained from reference TRBV5-1 and TRBJ2-7, is as follows: KAGVTQTPRYLIKTRGQQVTLSCSPISGHRSVSWYQQTPGQGLQFLFEYFSETQRNKGNFPGRFSGRQFSNSRSEMNVSTLELGDSALYLCASSLASGTKVYEQYFGPGTRLTVT.

The chain links TRBV5-1 to TRBJ2-2, with 9 bases fitting TRBD2. V trimming: 5 bases; J trimming: 6 bases; junction bases outside the gene matches: 8. This CDR3 is 15 amino acids long. In germline, CDR1 is SGHRS, CDR2 YFSETQ. The CDR3 protein is CASSDGGGAPGELFF. The CDR3 nucleotides read TGCGCCAGCAGTGACGGCGGGGGGGCGCCCGGGGAGCTGTTTTTT.

V is TRBV6-1 and J is TRBJ2-5; D ambiguous. The V gene's germline CDR1 is MNHNS and CDR2 SASEGT. This CDR3 is 13 amino acids long. The germline V and J ends were trimmed by 7 bases and 1 base, with 10 bases remaining between them. Written as DNA, the CDR3 is TGTGCCAGCAACGGACGGATCCAAGAGACCCAGTACTTC. Amino acid sequence: CASNGRIQETQYF.

This clone came up a few times. The chain is built from TRBV7-8 and TRBJ1-3; D not certain. V was shortened by 5 bases and J by 2 bases, with 7 bases between the two germline ends. CDR3 size: 13 residues. CDR1 is SGHVS, CDR2 FQNEAQ, per germline. The CDR3 is CASSRMAGNTIYF. Here the CDR3 DNA reads TGTGCCAGCAGCAGGATGGCTGGAAACACCATATATTTT.

The chain joins TRBV10-3 to TRBJ1-1; D remains unclear. Trimming took 6 bases from V and 5 from J, leaving 10 bases between them. From germline, CDR1 is ENHRY and CDR2 SYGVKD. CDR3 length: 12 residues. The CDR3 DNA follows: TGTGCCATCAGCTCGGACGGGACTGAAGCTTTCTTT. The encoded protein is CAISSDGTEAFF.

The chain has TRBV30 and TRBJ1-6; D is unresolved. The V end was cut by 1 base, the J end by 11 bases, with 6 bases between. Germline assignment: CDR1 GTSNPN and CDR2 SVGIG (reference sequence). This CDR3 has 11 residues. In DNA form, the CDR3 reads TGTGCCTGGAGTGCCCGGGCACCCCTCCACTTT. It encodes CAWSARAPLHF.